Sequencing of this T cell receptor beta chain was carried out in a study of blood T cell repertoires in COVID-19. For the study at large: Donors in the United States, Italy and Spain gave samples during acute or convalescent COVID-19. T cells, B-cell-depleted T cells, or PBMCs provided the cDNA or gDNA that served as material.

Source study methods: Amplified reference gene primers provided the basis for estimating nucleated cell counts. Sequenced by immunoSEQ multiplex PCR; TCRdb stores in-frame clones only, minus some. V, J and clone size reflect that table, while D and trimming were determined from the DNA. This sample has some 72,000 clones; around nine tenths occur once, and the top ten carry around 0.6%. The V and J ends lost 2 bases and 7 bases, in that order; junction bases with no gene match: 1. Germline-derived CDR1 and CDR2 are SNHLY and FYNNEI. There are 13 residues in the CDR3. Material for sequencing was peripheral blood. This chain connects TRBV2 to TRBJ2-2; 7 nucleotides agree with TRBD2. This clonotype was sampled from a man in his 60s with acute or convalescent COVID-19. CDR3 sequence reads: CASSETSDGELFF. The CDR3 coding sequence is TGTGCCAGCAGTGAAACTAGCGACGGGGAGCTGTTTTTT.